This entry concerns a single T cell receptor beta chain. As yet, its antigen is unknown. The method was immunoSEQ multiplex PCR; TCRdb's version includes in-frame clones alone and lacks a portion of them. In the table there are roughly 63,000 clones, roughly 90% of which are singletons. This entry belongs to a study of cytomegalovirus exposure and HLA in healthy donors. This CDR3 is built from 15 residues. V lost 2 bases to trimming and J lost 6 bases; unmatched junction nucleotides: 10. Germline values: CDR1 MGHRA, CDR2 YSYEKL. General study results and limits: There were some public TCRs occurring in many donors, but most TCR sequences were rare. The listing of about 150 TCR beta chains classed them as cytomegalovirus-associated. In vitro testing confirmed a few CMV-associated chains as specific for CMV antigens.

Sequencing was carried out using PBMCs. The V call is TRBV4-1, the J call TRBJ2-7, with TRBD2 matching over 7 bases. This clonotype originated in a woman between 18 and 30 years old in good health and CMV-seronegative. The CDR3 nucleotides read TGCGCCAGCAGCCAAATTGGCGGGAGCTCGGGCGAGCAGTACTTC. It yields the protein CASSQIGGSSGEQYF.